This T cell receptor beta chain was observed in a study of T cell clones after liver transplantation. Study-wide background: Tolerant meant at least one year fully off immunosuppression without liver enzymes above twice normal.

TCRdb's table, derived via immunoSEQ multiplex PCR, lists solely in-frame clones and lacks some. The table records some 40,000 clones, around 84% of them present only once. The source material was CD4+ T cells from blood, sampled 24 months after liver transplant. This sequence was found in a human patient who received a liver transplant. Some T cells here may be from the graft donor.

CDR3 bases: TGTGCCAGTAGTCCGGGGGTTCGTATCGGGGAGCTGTTTTTT. As protein: CASSPGVRIGELFF. V is TRBV19 and J is TRBJ2-2; a weak D match, TRBD2 (6 bases). V dropped 5 bases and J dropped 7 bases, with 14 bases sitting between them. The length of the CDR3 is 14 residues. Germline values: CDR1 LNHDA, CDR2 SQIVND (reference sequence). The whole variable domain, remainder taken from reference TRBV19 and TRBJ2-2, is DGGITQSPKYLFRKEGQNVTLSCEQNLNHDAMYWYRQDPGQGLRLIYYSQIVNDFQKGDIAEGYSVSREKKESFPLTVTSAQKNPTAFYLCASSPGVRIGELFFGEGSRLTVL.